The clone carrying this T cell receptor beta chain was seen only a few times. Its antigen is not known. The data originate from a study of post-analysis software for immune sequencing data. On the study more broadly: Relapsing-remitting, secondary progressive and progressive-relapsing multiple sclerosis were all included among the disease courses.

Tagging with unique molecular identifiers was a feature of the TCR beta cDNA libraries. Some 500,000 cDNA molecules were recovered from an input of about 0.9 to 10 million T cells. TCRdb re-called the PCR reads through MiXCR, storing one row per CDR3 protein. This repertoire shows about 460,000 distinct CDR3 sequences, nearly 45% found once; its top ten account for about 12%. Study-wide findings and caveats: TRBV5-6, TRBV5-1 and TRBV20-1 were among several TRBV segments more frequent in patients than controls.

CDR1 WSHSY and CDR2 SAAADI come from the germline V gene. The CDR3 runs to 13 residues. Trimming took off 3 bases at V and 4 bases at J, with 9 bases between the two ends. The rearrangement uses TRBV10-2 and TRBJ2-5; D is unclear. This TCR came from a girl under 18 with multiple sclerosis. The sample consisted of blood. The CDR3 loop reads CASSERQIETQYF. DNA for the CDR3: TGCGCCAGCAGTGAACGACAAATAGAGACCCAGTACTTC.